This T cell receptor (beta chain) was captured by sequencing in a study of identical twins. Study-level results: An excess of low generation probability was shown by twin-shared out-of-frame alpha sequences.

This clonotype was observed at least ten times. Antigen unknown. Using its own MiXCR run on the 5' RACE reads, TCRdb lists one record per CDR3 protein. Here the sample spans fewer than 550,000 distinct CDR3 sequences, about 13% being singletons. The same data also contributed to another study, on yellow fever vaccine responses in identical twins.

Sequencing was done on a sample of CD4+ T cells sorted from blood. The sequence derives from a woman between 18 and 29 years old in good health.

The CDR3 DNA sequence: TGTGCCACCAGCAGAGATCCTGGGGGCCTGGACGAGCAGTACTTC. Translated, it gives CATSRDPGGLDEQYF. The V call is TRBV15, the J call TRBJ2-7; tentatively, D is TRBD1 (6 bases). The CDR3 has 15 amino acids. CDR1 LNHNV and CDR2 YYDKDF come from the germline V gene (reference sequence). Trimming took 0 bases from V and 5 from J, leaving 14 bases between them.